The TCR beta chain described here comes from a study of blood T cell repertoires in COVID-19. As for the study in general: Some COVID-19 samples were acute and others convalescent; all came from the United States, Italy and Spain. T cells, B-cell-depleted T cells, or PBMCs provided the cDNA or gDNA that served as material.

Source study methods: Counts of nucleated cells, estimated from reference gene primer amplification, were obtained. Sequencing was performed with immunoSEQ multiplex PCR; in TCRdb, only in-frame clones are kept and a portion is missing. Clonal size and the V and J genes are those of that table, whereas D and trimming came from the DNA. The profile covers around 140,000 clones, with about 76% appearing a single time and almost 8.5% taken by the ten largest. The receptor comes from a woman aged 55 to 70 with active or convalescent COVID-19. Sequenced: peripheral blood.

The CDR3: CASRDSGTVYQPQHF. The CDR3 DNA follows: TGTGCCAGCAGGGACTCCGGGACAGTCTATCAGCCCCAGCATTTT. The chain uses TRBV6-5 and TRBJ1-5, with 7 bases matching TRBD1. The V segment lost 6 bases and the J segment 5 bases; nucleotides outside the gene matches: 10. Germline lookup yields CDR1 MNHEY and CDR2 SVGAGI. This CDR3 has 15 amino acids.